This TCR beta chain was observed in a study of T cell responses to AZD1222 COVID-19 vaccine. Sequencing was performed with immunoSEQ multiplex PCR; in TCRdb, only in-frame clones are kept and a portion is missing. The sample yields approximately 260,000 clones, over 90% seen once. V shed 0 bases and J shed 8 bases, with 9 bases lying between them. This CDR3 region has 13 residues. Germline-derived CDR1 and CDR2 are SGHRS and YFSETQ. Study outcomes and limitations: Reports indicate that nearly half of spike-specific TCRs are directed at unmutated variant regions. Two doses of AZD1222 preceded a rise in Spike-specific TCR breadth and depth. Only a handful of AZD1222 recipients, more than five in all, had baseline seropositivity. Among the donors, most were white British and more were female, and clonal diversity was possibly underestimated.

The table lists this clone with a count of one. Its antigen is unidentified. The sample was peripheral blood, taken on day 0 of AZD1222 vaccination. The chain couples TRBV5-1 to TRBJ2-1; D is unresolved. The TCR comes from an adult in good health. In nucleotides, the CDR3 is TGCGCCAGCAGCTTGGGGTCCACTGATGAGCAGTTCTTC. Translated: CASSLGSTDEQFF.